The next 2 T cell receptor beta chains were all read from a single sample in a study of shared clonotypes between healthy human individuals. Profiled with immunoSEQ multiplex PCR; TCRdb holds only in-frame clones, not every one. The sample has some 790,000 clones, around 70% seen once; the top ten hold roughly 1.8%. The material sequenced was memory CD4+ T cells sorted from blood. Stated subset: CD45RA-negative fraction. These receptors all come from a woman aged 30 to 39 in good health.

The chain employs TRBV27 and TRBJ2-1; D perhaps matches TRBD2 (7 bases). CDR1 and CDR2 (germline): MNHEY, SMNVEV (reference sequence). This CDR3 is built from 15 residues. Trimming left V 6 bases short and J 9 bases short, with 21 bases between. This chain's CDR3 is CASRRALRGLGEQFF. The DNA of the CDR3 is TGTGCCAGCAGACGGGCCCTGCGGGGGCTCGGTGAGCAGTTCTTC.

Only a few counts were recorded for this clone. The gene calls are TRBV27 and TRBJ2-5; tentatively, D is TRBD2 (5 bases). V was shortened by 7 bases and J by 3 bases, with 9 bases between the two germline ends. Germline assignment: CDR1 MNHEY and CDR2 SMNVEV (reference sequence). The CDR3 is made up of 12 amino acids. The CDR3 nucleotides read TGTGCCAGCAAAGAGGGAGAAGAGACCCAGTACTTC. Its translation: CASKEGEETQYF.